This T cell receptor (beta chain) was retrieved from a study of T-cell reconstitution after alpha-beta-depleted transplantation in children. Unique molecular identifiers were incorporated when the TCRbeta library was constructed. Via MiXCR, TCRdb re-called the PCR reads, giving one row per CDR3 protein. The repertoire consists of roughly 100,000 distinct CDR3 sequences, with roughly 7.1% occurring once and the leading ten covering around 15%. Study-wide findings and caveats: TCRbeta diversity was high at day 60 in some patients (a result of surviving recipient T cells and thymic progenitors). The study reportedly traced alpha-beta T cells about two months after transplant to several hundred expanded graft clones.

With respect to this clonotype: Its antigen is currently unknown.

CDR3 length: 12 residues. V gave up 4 bases and J gave up 6 bases, with 9 bases separating them. The germline V gene encodes CDR1 MNHNS and CDR2 SASEGT. This chain joins TRBV6-1 and TRBJ1-1, with unresolved D. Sequences were derived from PBMCs, sampled before TCRalphabeta/CD19-depleted stem cell transplant. This receptor was obtained from a boy aged 2 to 9 with acute lymphoblastic leukemia, due to receive a stem cell transplant. The DNA of the CDR3 is TGTGCCAGCAGTGCAGGATTCTCTGAAGCTTTCTTT. Its protein is CASSAGFSEAFF.